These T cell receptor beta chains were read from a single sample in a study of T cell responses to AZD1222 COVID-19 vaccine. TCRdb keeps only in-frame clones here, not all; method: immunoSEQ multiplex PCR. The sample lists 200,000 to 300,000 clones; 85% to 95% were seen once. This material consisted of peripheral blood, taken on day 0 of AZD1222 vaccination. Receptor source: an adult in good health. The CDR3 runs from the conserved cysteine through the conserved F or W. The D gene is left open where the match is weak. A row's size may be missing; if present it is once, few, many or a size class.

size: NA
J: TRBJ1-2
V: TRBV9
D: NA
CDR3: CASNIGGANYGYTF
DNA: TGTGCCAGCAACATTGGAGGGGCAAACTATGGCTACACCTTC

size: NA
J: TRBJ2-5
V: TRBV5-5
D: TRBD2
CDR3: CASSFPGGSETQYF
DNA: TGTGCCAGCAGCTTCCCCGGGGGGTCGGAGACCCAGTACTTC

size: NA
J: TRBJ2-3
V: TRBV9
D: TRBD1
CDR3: CASGTGVTYTDTQYF
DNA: TGTGCCAGCGGGACAGGGGTCACTTACACAGATACGCAGTATTTT

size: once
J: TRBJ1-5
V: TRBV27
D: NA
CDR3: CASSFSTAAQPQHF
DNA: TGTGCCAGCAGTTTTTCGACTGCGGCTCAGCCCCAGCATTTT

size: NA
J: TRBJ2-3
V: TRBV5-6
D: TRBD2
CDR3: CASSLHTSGASTDTQYF
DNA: TGTGCCAGCAGCTTGCATACTAGCGGAGCTAGCACAGATACGCAGTATTTT

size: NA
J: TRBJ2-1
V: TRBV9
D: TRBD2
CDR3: CASSLSGGTYNEQFF
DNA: TGTGCCAGCAGCCTAAGCGGGGGGACCTACAATGAGCAGTTCTTC

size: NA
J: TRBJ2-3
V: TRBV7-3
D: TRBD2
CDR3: CASRSSRVSAGGSLHSTDTQYF
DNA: TGTGCCAGCAGATCTTCCCGGGTATCAGCGGGAGGGTCACTCCACTCCACAGATACGCAGTATTTT

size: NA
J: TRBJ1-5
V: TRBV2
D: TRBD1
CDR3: CASSDRQGGNQPQHF
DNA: TGTGCCAGCAGTGATAGACAGGGAGGAAATCAGCCCCAGCATTTT

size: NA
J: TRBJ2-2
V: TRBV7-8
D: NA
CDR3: CASRPGHLNTGELFF
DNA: TGTGCCAGCAGACCGGGACATTTGAACACCGGGGAGCTGTTTTTT

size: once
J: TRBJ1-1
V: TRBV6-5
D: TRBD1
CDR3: CASKGQGVFF
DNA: TGTGCCAGCAAGGGGCAGGGGGTTTTCTTT

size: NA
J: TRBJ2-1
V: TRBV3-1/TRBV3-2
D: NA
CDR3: CASSHGRSPPYNEQFF
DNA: TGTGCCAGCAGCCATGGAAGATCCCCTCCCTACAATGAGCAGTTCTTC

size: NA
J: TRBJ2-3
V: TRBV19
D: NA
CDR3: CASSGGTSPPDTQYF
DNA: TGTGCCAGTAGTGGGGGGACATCCCCCCCGGATACGCAGTATTTT

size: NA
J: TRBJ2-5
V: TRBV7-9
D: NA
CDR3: CASSYGGGLGETQYF
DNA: TGTGCCAGCAGCTACGGTGGGGGGCTGGGAGAGACCCAGTACTTC

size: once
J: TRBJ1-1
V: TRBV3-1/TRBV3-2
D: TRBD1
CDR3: CASSPATGRETEAFF
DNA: TGTGCCAGCAGCCCCGCGACAGGGAGGGAAACTGAAGCTTTCTTT

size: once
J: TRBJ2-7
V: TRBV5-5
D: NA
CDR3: CASGVREAAYEQYF
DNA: TGTGCCAGCGGAGTCAGGGAAGCCGCCTACGAGCAGTACTTC

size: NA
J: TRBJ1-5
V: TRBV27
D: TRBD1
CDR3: CASSSGQGTQPQHF
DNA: TGTGCCAGCAGTTCGGGACAGGGAACGCAGCCCCAGCATTTT

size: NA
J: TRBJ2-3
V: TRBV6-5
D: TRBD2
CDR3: CASSTPSGGAGTQYF
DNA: TGTGCCAGCAGTACCCCCAGCGGGGGGGCCGGTACGCAGTATTTT

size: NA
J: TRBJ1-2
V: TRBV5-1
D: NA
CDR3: CASSPRASGGGYTF
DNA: TGCGCCAGCAGCCCCCGGGCCTCCGGAGGCGGCTACACCTTC

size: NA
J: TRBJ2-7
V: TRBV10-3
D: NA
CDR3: CAISDRDRGTYEQYF
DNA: TGTGCCATCAGTGATCGGGACCGGGGGACCTACGAGCAGTACTTC

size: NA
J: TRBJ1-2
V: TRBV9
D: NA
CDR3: CASSEGVMRYTF
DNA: TGTGCCAGCAGCGAGGGGGTCATGCGGTACACCTTC

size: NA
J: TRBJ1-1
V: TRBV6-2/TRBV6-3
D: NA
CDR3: CASSSTANTEAFF
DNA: TGTGCCAGCAGTTCGACAGCGAACACTGAAGCTTTCTTT

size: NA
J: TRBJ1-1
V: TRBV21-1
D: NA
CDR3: CASSSREQANNEAFF
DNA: TGTGCCAGCAGCTCAAGGGAACAGGCTAATAACGAAGCTTTCTTT

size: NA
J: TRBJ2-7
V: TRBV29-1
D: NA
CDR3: CSVRSGTGSYEQYF
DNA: TGCAGCGTTCGCTCCGGGACGGGATCCTACGAGCAGTACTTC

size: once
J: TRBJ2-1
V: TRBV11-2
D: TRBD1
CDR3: CASSLENAGGHEQFF
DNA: TGTGCCAGCAGCTTAGAGAATGCAGGGGGCCATGAGCAGTTCTTC

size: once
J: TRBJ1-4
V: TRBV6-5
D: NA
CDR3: CASSSGFATNEKLFF
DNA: TGTGCCAGCAGTTCAGGGTTTGCAACTAATGAAAAACTGTTTTTT

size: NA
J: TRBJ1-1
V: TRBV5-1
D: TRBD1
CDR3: CASSPRDRREAFF
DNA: TGCGCCAGCAGCCCTCGGGACAGGCGCGAAGCTTTCTTT